This T cell receptor beta chain was found in a study of T cells in Graves' hyperthyroidism and ophthalmopathy. Germline lookup yields CDR1 LGHDT and CDR2 YNNKEL (reference sequence). Trimming at V came to 4 bases and at J to 5 bases, leaving 6 bases not matched to a gene. The CDR3 consists of 15 residues. A few counts support this clonotype. Regions amplified from RNA transcripts were the TCR beta CDR3 regions. The primer set for the first-round RT-PCR of the TCR CDR3 was HTBI. TCRdb independently ran MiXCR on the multiplex PCR reads; one entry per CDR3 protein. Altogether 700,000 or so distinct CDR3 sequences are present, 16% being singletons, with the ten largest covering roughly 8%.

This clonotype originated in a man aged 18 to 29 with Graves' hyperthyroidism. The rearrangement links TRBV3-1 to TRBJ1-2; 11 nucleotides match TRBD1. The sequencing input was blood. The CDR3 loop is CASSPGQGEVYGYTF. The DNA for the CDR3 is TGTGCCAGCAGCCCGGGACAGGGGGAGGTTTATGGCTACACCTTC.